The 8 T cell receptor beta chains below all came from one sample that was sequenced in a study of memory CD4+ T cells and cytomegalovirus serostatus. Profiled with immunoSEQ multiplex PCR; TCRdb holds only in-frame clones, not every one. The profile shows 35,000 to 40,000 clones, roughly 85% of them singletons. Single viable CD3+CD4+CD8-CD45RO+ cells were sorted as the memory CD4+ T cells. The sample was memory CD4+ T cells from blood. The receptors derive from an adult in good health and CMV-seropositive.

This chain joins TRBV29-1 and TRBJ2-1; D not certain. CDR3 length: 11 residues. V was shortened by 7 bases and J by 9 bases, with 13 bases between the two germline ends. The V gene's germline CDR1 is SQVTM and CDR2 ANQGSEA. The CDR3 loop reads CSARSVGEQFF. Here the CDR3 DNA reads TGCAGCGCCCGTTCGGTGGGTGAGCAGTTCTTC.

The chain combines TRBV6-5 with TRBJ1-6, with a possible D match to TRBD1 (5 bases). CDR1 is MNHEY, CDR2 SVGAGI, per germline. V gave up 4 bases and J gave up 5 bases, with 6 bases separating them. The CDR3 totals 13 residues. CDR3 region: CASSFRDNSPLHF. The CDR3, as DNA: TGTGCCAGCAGTTTCAGGGATAATTCACCCCTCCACTTT.

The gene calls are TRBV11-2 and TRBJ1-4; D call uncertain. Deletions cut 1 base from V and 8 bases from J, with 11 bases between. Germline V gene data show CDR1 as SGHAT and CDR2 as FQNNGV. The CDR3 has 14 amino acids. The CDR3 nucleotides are TGTGCCAGCAGCTTAGGGTGGGCAGAGGAAAAACTGTTTTTT. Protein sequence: CASSLGWAEEKLFF.

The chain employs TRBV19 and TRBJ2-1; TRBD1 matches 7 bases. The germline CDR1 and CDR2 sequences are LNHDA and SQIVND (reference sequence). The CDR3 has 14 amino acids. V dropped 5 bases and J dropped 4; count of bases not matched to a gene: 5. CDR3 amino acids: CASSPGQQYNEQFF. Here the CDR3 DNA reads TGTGCCAGTAGTCCGGGACAGCAATACAATGAGCAGTTCTTC.

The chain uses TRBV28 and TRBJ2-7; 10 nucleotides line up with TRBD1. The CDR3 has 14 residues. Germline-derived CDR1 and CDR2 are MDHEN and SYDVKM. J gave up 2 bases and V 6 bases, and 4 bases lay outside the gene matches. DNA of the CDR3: TGTGCCAGCAGGGATGGACAGGGGGCCTACGAGCAGTACTTC. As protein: CASRDGQGAYEQYF.

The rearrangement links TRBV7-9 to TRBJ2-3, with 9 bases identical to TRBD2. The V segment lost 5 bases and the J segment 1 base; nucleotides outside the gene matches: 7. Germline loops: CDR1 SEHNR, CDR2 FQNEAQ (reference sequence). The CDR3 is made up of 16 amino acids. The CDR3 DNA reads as TGTGCCAGCAGCACCCGGACTAGCGCACGCACAGATACGCAGTATTTT. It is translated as CASSTRTSARTDTQYF. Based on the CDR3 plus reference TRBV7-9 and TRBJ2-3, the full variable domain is DTGVSQNPRHKITKRGQNVTFRCDPISEHNRLYWYRQTLGQGPEFLTYFQNEAQLEKSRLLSDRFSAERPKGSFSTLEIQRTEQGDSAMYLCASSTRTSARTDTQYFGPGTRLTVL.

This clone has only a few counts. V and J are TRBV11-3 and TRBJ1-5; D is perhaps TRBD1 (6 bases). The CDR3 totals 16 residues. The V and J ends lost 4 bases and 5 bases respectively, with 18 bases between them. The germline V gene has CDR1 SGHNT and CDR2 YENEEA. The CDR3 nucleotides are TGTGCCAGCAGCTCCCTGGGGCAGGGGATCGATCAGCCCCAGCATTTT. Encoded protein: CASSSLGQGIDQPQHF.

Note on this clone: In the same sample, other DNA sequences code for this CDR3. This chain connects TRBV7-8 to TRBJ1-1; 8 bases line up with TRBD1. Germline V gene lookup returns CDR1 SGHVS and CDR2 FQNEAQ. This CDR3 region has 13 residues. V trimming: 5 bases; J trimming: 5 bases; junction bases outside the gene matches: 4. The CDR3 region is CASSPGQGTEAFF. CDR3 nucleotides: TGTGCCAGCAGCCCAGGACAGGGAACTGAAGCTTTCTTT.